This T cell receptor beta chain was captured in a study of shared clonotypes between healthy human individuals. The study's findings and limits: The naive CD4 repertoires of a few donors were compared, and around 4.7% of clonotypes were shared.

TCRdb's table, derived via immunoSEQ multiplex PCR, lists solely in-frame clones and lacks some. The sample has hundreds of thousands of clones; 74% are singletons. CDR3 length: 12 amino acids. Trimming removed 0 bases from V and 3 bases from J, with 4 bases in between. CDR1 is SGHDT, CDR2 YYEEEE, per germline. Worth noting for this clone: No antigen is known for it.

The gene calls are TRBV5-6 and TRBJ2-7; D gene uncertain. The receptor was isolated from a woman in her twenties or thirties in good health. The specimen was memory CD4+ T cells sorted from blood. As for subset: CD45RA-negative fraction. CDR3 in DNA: TGTGCCAGCAGCTTGGGGCACTACGAGCAGTACTTC. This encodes CASSLGHYEQYF.